This TCR beta chain derives from a study of shared clonotypes between healthy human individuals. Study overall: The plates for each donor numbered three CD4 naive, three CD4 memory, two CD8 naive and one CD8 memory.

With respect to this clone: Its matching antigen is unknown.

Findings and limits, study-wide: What rarefaction showed was incomplete sorted-subset sequencing despite large depth. Clonotypes that were shared across a handful of donors made up 4% to 6% of naive CD4 clonotypes.

Those who donated were healthy HIV-negative adults, with no recent acute infections or vaccinations reported. Repertoires were generated with immunoSEQ multiplex PCR, while TCRdb's copy carries only in-frame clones and drops some. This table holds about 1 million clones, roughly 80% found once. The receptor was isolated from a young man in good health. Sequencing used memory CD4+ T cells sorted from blood. Subset here: CD45RA-negative fraction.

In DNA, the CDR3 is TGTGCCAGCAGCTTAGTGGGGGAGATCGGGTCAGGCGGGGAGCTGTTTTTT. Its protein is CASSLVGEIGSGGELFF. V usage is TRBV7-6 and J usage is TRBJ2-2; D may correspond to TRBD1 or TRBD2 (5 bases each). Germline loops: CDR1 SGHVS, CDR2 FNYEAQ. V lost 1 base, J lost 7 bases, and 19 bases lay in between. CDR3 size: 17 residues.